These 18 T cell receptor beta chains originate from one sample sequenced in a study of OX40 agonist ivuxolimab in advanced cancers. Method: immunoSEQ multiplex PCR; TCRdb's copy keeps in-frame clones and lacks some. The sample lists 100,000 to 120,000 clones, more than 70% occurring once. Sequenced here: CD4+ or CD8+ T cells sorted from blood, sampled in a trial of the OX40 agonist ivuxolimab. These receptors were taken from an adult with an advanced solid tumor such as melanoma, head and neck, liver or kidney cancer.

This sequence joins TRBV6-6 and TRBJ2-3; D not resolved. This CDR3 comprises 15 residues. Trimming pared 0 bases from V and 2 bases from J, leaving 9 bases between. Per germline, CDR1 MNHNY and CDR2 SVGAGI (reference sequence). In nucleotides, the CDR3 is TGTGCCAGCAGTTACTCCAATTCAATCACAGATACGCAGTATTTT. Protein: CASSYSNSITDTQYF.

The V and J genes are TRBV6-5 and TRBJ1-3; D remains ambiguous. This CDR3 comprises 13 residues. V was pared by 3 bases and J by 4 bases, with 7 bases between. The germline gives CDR1 MNHEY, CDR2 SVGAGI. The CDR3 sequence is CASSYFQGNTIYF. Here the CDR3 DNA reads TGTGCCAGCAGTTATTTTCAGGGAAACACCATATATTTT.

J is TRBJ2-3 and V is TRBV27, with D uncertain. CDR1 is MNHEY, CDR2 SMNVEV, per germline (reference sequence). V lost 7 bases, J lost 8 bases, and 16 bases lay in between. The CDR3 totals 13 residues. CDR3 residues: CASTPLTRATQYF. The DNA for the CDR3 is TGTGCCAGCACGCCTCTTACCCGGGCTACGCAGTATTTT.

The V gene is TRBV7-2, the J gene TRBJ2-5; possible D gene TRBD2, 7 bases. CDR1 and CDR2 from the germline V gene are SGHTA and FQGNSA. The length of the CDR3 is 14 residues. Trimming shortened V by 5 bases and J by 4 bases, and 14 bases separated the two germline ends. CDR3 DNA: TGTGCCAGCAGCCCCTGGGGGGGCAGAGAGACCCAGTACTTC. Encoded protein: CASSPWGGRETQYF.

The rearrangement links TRBV25-1 to TRBJ2-2; TRBD1 aligns across 7 bases. After removal of 2 bases from V and 3 bases from J, the junction contained 6 bases not matched to a gene. CDR1 is MGHDK and CDR2 is SYGVNS in the germline V gene. The length of the CDR3 is 16 residues. The DNA of the CDR3 is TGTGCCAGCAGTGAAAGGTGGGACAGCTACACCGGGGAGCTGTTTTTT. Its protein is CASSERWDSYTGELFF.

In nucleotides, the CDR3 is TGCGCCAGCAGCTTGGTCCGGGGGACTTCGAATGAGCAGTTCTTC. Translation: CASSLVRGTSNEQFF. The rearrangement uses TRBV5-1 and TRBJ2-1, with a possible D match to TRBD2 (6 bases). The CDR3 covers 15 residues. Trimming removed 0 bases from V and 7 bases from J, with 14 bases in between. Germline V lookup: CDR1 SGHRS, CDR2 YFSETQ.

This sequence joins TRBV9 and TRBJ1-1; a possible D gene is TRBD1 (5 bases). CDR1 SGDLS and CDR2 YYNGEE come from the germline V gene. Trimming shortened V by 0 bases and J by 3 bases, and 18 bases separated the two germline ends. CDR3 size: 17 residues. The CDR3: CASSVVGFLGRDTEAFF. The CDR3 nucleotides read TGTGCCAGCAGCGTAGTGGGGTTCCTGGGCAGGGACACTGAAGCTTTCTTT.

The V call is TRBV9, the J call TRBJ2-1; 14 bases line up with TRBD2. The CDR3 is 17 residues long. Trimming cost V 4 bases and J 4 bases; bases outside gene matches: 7. CDR1 is SGDLS and CDR2 is YYNGEE in the germline V gene. CDR3 amino acids: CASSYGLAGGTYNEQFF. For the CDR3, the DNA is TGTGCCAGCAGCTATGGACTAGCGGGGGGCACTTACAATGAGCAGTTCTTC.

The chain combines TRBV5-1 with TRBJ1-1, with TRBD1 matching 7 bases. Germline V gene data show CDR1 as SGHRS and CDR2 as YFSETQ. With 0 bases clipped from V and 5 bases from J, the junction kept 10 bases outside the gene matches. This CDR3 is 16 amino acids long. The CDR3: CASSLDGGGVKTEAFF. CDR3 in DNA: TGCGCCAGCAGCTTGGACGGAGGGGGCGTTAAGACTGAAGCTTTCTTT.

The sample holds a few counts of this clone. Additional DNA sequences in this sample encode the identical CDR3. The gene calls are TRBV7-9 and TRBJ1-3, with D unclear. Germline assignment: CDR1 SEHNR and CDR2 FQNEAQ (reference sequence). This CDR3 comprises 14 residues. Trimming shortened V by 0 bases and J by 0 bases, and 3 bases separated the two germline ends. The CDR3 is CASSLAGSGNTIYF. The DNA of the CDR3 is TGTGCCAGCAGCTTAGCGGGCTCTGGAAACACCATATATTTT.

This rearrangement joins TRBV30 to TRBJ1-1; TRBD1 aligns across 10 bases. The J segment lost 7 bases and the V segment lost 2 bases, leaving 7 bases of the junction unmatched. CDR1 GTSNPN and CDR2 SVGIG come from the germline V gene (reference sequence). This CDR3 spans 14 amino acids. CDR3: CAWSSHGQGDEAFF. The CDR3 coding sequence is TGTGCCTGGAGTTCTCACGGACAGGGGGATGAAGCTTTCTTT.

This chain connects TRBV18 to TRBJ1-4, with 9 bases matching TRBD1. J gave up 8 bases and V 3 bases, and 7 bases lay outside the gene matches. Germline V gene sequence: CDR1 KGHSH, CDR2 LQKENI. The CDR3 length is 15 residues. CDR3 nucleotides: TGTGCCAGCTCACCCCCCGGGACAGGGAACGAAAAACTGTTTTTT. This codes for CASSPPGTGNEKLFF.

J is TRBJ2-5 and V is TRBV5-1; 10 bases are a match to TRBD1. The length of the CDR3 is 16 residues. The ends lost 4 bases at V and 3 bases at J; junction bases unmatched: 9. Germline V gives CDR1 SGHRS, CDR2 YFSETQ. The CDR3 nucleotides are TGCGCCAGCAGCCCAAATCCGGACAGGGGGGAAGAGACCCAGTACTTC. This gives the protein CASSPNPDRGEETQYF.

The rearrangement links TRBV2 to TRBJ1-2, with 7 bases matching TRBD1. The CDR3 runs 17 residues. Losses at the gene ends were 6 bases for V and 0 bases for J; bases not matched to a gene: 13. Germline CDR1 SNHLY, CDR2 FYNNEI. The CDR3 region has the DNA TGTGCCAGCAGCAAGGGGTGGGGGACAGAAGCTAACTATGGCTACACCTTC. This codes for CASSKGWGTEANYGYTF.

The chain recombines TRBV6-1 with TRBJ1-6, with D unclear. In germline, CDR1 is MNHNS, CDR2 SASEGT. V was pared by 4 bases and J by 0 bases, with 10 bases between. The CDR3 is 16 residues long. The CDR3 here is CASSVEGSSYNSPLHF. The CDR3, as DNA: TGTGCCAGCAGTGTCGAGGGCAGCTCCTATAATTCACCCCTCCACTTT.

This chain connects TRBV14 to TRBJ2-3, with TRBD1 identical over 8 bases. Looked up from germline, CDR1 is SGHDN and CDR2 is FVKESK. The CDR3 totals 17 residues. V was clipped by 0 bases and J by 0 bases; unmatched bases: 5. In DNA form, the CDR3 reads TGTGCCAGCAGCCAAGATGGGACAGGCGATAGCACAGATACGCAGTATTTT. Encoded protein: CASSQDGTGDSTDTQYF.

V usage is TRBV28 and J usage is TRBJ1-1; maybe TRBD1 (5 bases). With 6 bases removed from V and 11 bases from J, the gap between germline ends came to 16 bases. CDR3 length: 12 amino acids. Germline-derived CDR1 and CDR2 are MDHEN and SYDVKM. The CDR3 bases are TGTGCCAGCAGCCATGAGGGGTTTAGGGCTTTCTTT. It is translated as CASSHEGFRAFF.

V is TRBV18 and J is TRBJ1-6, with TRBD1 identical over 8 bases. J was trimmed by 13 bases and V by 5 bases; bases with no gene match: 7. Germline V gene data show CDR1 as KGHSH and CDR2 as LQKENI. There are 13 residues in the CDR3. The CDR3 is CASSGGQGAPLHF. Here the CDR3 DNA reads TGTGCCAGCTCAGGAGGACAGGGTGCGCCCCTCCACTTT.